These 9 T cell receptor beta chains came from one sample sequenced in a study of blood T cell repertoires in COVID-19. TCRdb's copy holds only in-frame clones and misses some; the assay was immunoSEQ multiplex PCR. The data contain 150,000 to 200,000 clones, roughly 86% of them singletons. The sample was peripheral blood. Receptors originate from a man in his 70s with acute or convalescent COVID-19.

The V and J genes are TRBV10-2 and TRBJ2-7, with 10 nucleotides matching TRBD1. The CDR3 runs 13 residues. J was trimmed by 9 bases and V by 6 bases; bases with no gene match: 8. The germline V gene encodes CDR1 WSHSY and CDR2 SAAADI. The CDR3 coding sequence is TGCGCCAGCAGGGGACAGGGGAGTACGTCGCAGTACTTC. It codes for CASRGQGSTSQYF.

The chain recombines TRBV7-6 with TRBJ1-1; unclear D gene. V dropped 6 bases and J dropped 8 bases, with 10 bases sitting between them. The CDR3 has 11 amino acids. Germline V CDR1 and CDR2: SGHVS, FNYEAQ. This CDR3 is CASSHGWEAFF. CDR3 in DNA: TGTGCCAGCAGTCACGGGTGGGAAGCTTTCTTT.

The chain combines TRBV10-3 with TRBJ1-5; tentatively, D is TRBD1 (6 bases). The CDR3 is 14 residues long. CDR1 is ENHRY and CDR2 is SYGVKD in the germline V gene. Trimming took off 7 bases at V and 6 bases at J, with 16 bases between the two ends. CDR3 residues: CAINEAGVGQPQHF. The CDR3, as DNA: TGTGCCATCAACGAGGCAGGGGTTGGTCAGCCCCAGCATTTT.

The chain employs TRBV24-1 and TRBJ2-1, with TRBD2 as a possible D gene (5 bases). Germline V CDR1 and CDR2: KGHDR, SFDVKD. With 2 bases removed from V and 0 bases from J, the gap between germline ends came to 10 bases. The CDR3 has 16 residues. This chain's CDR3 is CATSDSPGFSYNEQFF. The CDR3 nucleotides read TGTGCCACCAGTGATTCACCGGGGTTCTCCTACAATGAGCAGTTCTTC.

The chain carries TRBV7-2 and TRBJ1-4; tentative D call: TRBD1 (6 bases). The CDR3 contains 16 residues. V gave up 5 bases and J gave up 13 bases, with 26 bases separating them. The germline V gene encodes CDR1 SGHTA and CDR2 FQGNSA. CDR3 sequence reads: CASSPEAHRAAGTLFF. CDR3 nucleotides: TGTGCCAGCAGCCCAGAGGCCCACAGGGCCGCCGGAACACTGTTTTTT.

The chain uses TRBV7-3 and TRBJ2-2; perhaps TRBD2 as D (7 bases). The CDR3 sequence is 17 residues long. The V and J ends lost 5 bases and 5 bases respectively, with 21 bases between them. CDR1 and CDR2 (germline): SGHTA, FQGTGA. This CDR3 is CASSAPPGGGLTGELFF. The DNA for the CDR3 is TGTGCCAGCAGCGCCCCGCCTGGGGGGGGGCTTACCGGGGAGCTGTTTTTT.

The chain combines TRBV2 with TRBJ2-7; D may be TRBD2 (5 bases). The CDR3 has 12 amino acids. V was trimmed by 7 bases and J by 6 bases, leaving 13 bases between them. CDR1 is SNHLY and CDR2 is FYNNEI in the germline V gene. CDR3 sequence: CASTQRWSEQYF. The CDR3 DNA sequence: TGTGCCAGCACTCAGCGGTGGAGCGAGCAGTACTTC.

This clone was counted between two and nine times. The rearrangement joins TRBV18 to TRBJ2-1; 9 bases agree with TRBD1. V was clipped by 2 bases and J by 7 bases; unmatched bases: 3. Germline V gene lookup returns CDR1 KGHSH and CDR2 LQKENI. There are 14 residues in the CDR3. For the CDR3, the DNA is TGTGCCAGCTCACCAGACAGGGGGATAAATGAGCAGTTCTTC. Translated, it gives CASSPDRGINEQFF.

The CDR3 here is CASSTSVVLAYEQYF. The DNA of the CDR3 is TGTGCCAGTAGTACCTCGGTGGTCTTAGCCTACGAGCAGTACTTC. The chain combines TRBV19 with TRBJ2-7; D uncertain. The CDR3 is made up of 15 amino acids. V lost 4 bases, J lost 2 bases, and 15 bases lay in between. From germline, CDR1 is LNHDA and CDR2 SQIVND (reference sequence). Full variable domain (remainder filled in from reference TRBV19 and TRBJ2-7): DGGITQSPKYLFRKEGQNVTLSCEQNLNHDAMYWYRQDPGQGLRLIYYSQIVNDFQKGDIAEGYSVSREKKESFPLTVTSAQKNPTAFYLCASSTSVVLAYEQYFGPGTRLTVT.